The entry below describes one T cell receptor beta chain. The entry originates in a study of early stage breast cancer tumors. V gave up 5 bases and J gave up 8 bases; unmatched junction bases: 9. The CDR3 sequence is 15 residues long. Germline CDR1 reads LNHDA; CDR2 reads SQIVND (reference sequence). Repertoires were generated with immunoSEQ multiplex PCR, while TCRdb's copy carries only in-frame clones and drops some. The sample lists some 19,000 clones; 76% were seen once. This TCR came from a person between 60 and 69 years old with breast cancer. The specimen was blood. J is TRBJ2-4 and V is TRBV19; 10 nucleotides align to TRBD2. DNA of the CDR3: TGTGCCAGTAGTTCCCTAGCGGGAGTATCGGACATTCAGTACTTC. Amino acids: CASSSLAGVSDIQYF.